This passage covers 11 T cell receptor beta chains from one sample sequenced in a study of cytomegalovirus exposure and HLA in healthy donors. Both 60 Vbeta primers and 13 Jbeta primers went into the PCR. Sequenced by immunoSEQ multiplex PCR; TCRdb stores in-frame clones only, minus some. Of more than 130,000 clones in the sample, around 83% were seen once. Input material: PBMCs. Receptors were obtained from a man aged 35-49 years in good health and CMV-seropositive.

This sequence joins TRBV4-3 and TRBJ1-3, with 7 bases identical to TRBD1. The trim removed 6 bases at V and 0 bases at J, leaving 5 bases unmatched. Looked up from germline, CDR1 is LGHNA and CDR2 is YSLEER. The CDR3 extends over 15 amino acids. In DNA form, the CDR3 reads TGCGCCAGCAGACCGGGACAGCGCTCTGGAAACACCATATATTTT. The encoded protein is CASRPGQRSGNTIYF.

The J gene is TRBJ1-1, the V gene TRBV6-5, with 8 bases that match TRBD1. Unmatched junction bases numbered 7, after V lost 6 bases and J lost 7 bases. Germline V gene lookup returns CDR1 MNHEY and CDR2 SVGAGI. The CDR3 extends over 13 amino acids. The CDR3 region is CASRPGQGIEAFF. CDR3 in DNA: TGTGCCAGCAGACCTGGACAGGGCATTGAAGCTTTCTTT.

The chain recombines TRBV19 with TRBJ2-1, with D uncertain. The CDR3 has 13 residues. Germline V gene lookup returns CDR1 LNHDA and CDR2 SQIVND (reference sequence). V was trimmed by 6 bases and J by 0 bases, leaving 6 bases between them. In DNA form, the CDR3 reads TGTGCCAGTAGCCTGAGCTCCTACAATGAGCAGTTCTTC. It encodes CASSLSSYNEQFF.

The chain is built from TRBV10-1 and TRBJ2-2, with TRBD2 as a possible D gene (5 bases). Germline V gene data show CDR1 as WNHNN and CDR2 as SYGVQD (reference sequence). This CDR3 has 13 amino acids. V lost 5 bases to trimming and J lost 3 bases, with 7 bases between them. CDR3: CASSKADTGELFF. The CDR3 nucleotides read TGCGCCAGCAGTAAAGCGGACACCGGGGAGCTGTTTTTT.

J is TRBJ2-6 and V is TRBV4-2; 12 bases are a match to TRBD2. CDR3 length: 19 residues. V was clipped by 1 base and J by 4 bases; unmatched bases: 8. Germline CDR1 is LGHNA and CDR2 is YNFKEQ. CDR3 bases: TGTGCCAGCAGCCAAGTGACAGGACTAGCGGGATCCGGGGCCAACGTCCTGACTTTC. Its translation is CASSQVTGLAGSGANVLTF.

The chain employs TRBV19 and TRBJ2-5; 10 bases line up with TRBD1. This CDR3 comprises 15 residues. Germline CDR1 reads LNHDA; CDR2 reads SQIVND (reference sequence). V lost 5 bases and J lost 5; bases outside the gene matches: 8. The CDR3 DNA sequence: TGTGCCAGTAGTCATCCCGGGACAGGGGATGAGACCCAGTACTTC. This codes for CASSHPGTGDETQYF.

The chain carries TRBV19 and TRBJ2-1; D call uncertain. The CDR3 loop spans 10 amino acids. Germline assignment: CDR1 LNHDA and CDR2 SQIVND (reference sequence). V lost 5 bases and J 9 bases, leaving 5 bases between the germline ends. CDR3 region: CASSAREQFF. The CDR3 coding sequence is TGTGCCAGTAGTGCGCGTGAGCAGTTCTTC.

V is TRBV10-1 and J is TRBJ2-7; 11 bases align to TRBD1. Germline V lookup: CDR1 WNHNN, CDR2 SYGVQD (reference sequence). The CDR3 length is 16 residues. The junction had 9 bases not matched to a gene; V was cut back by 5 bases and J by 3 bases. The CDR3 sequence is CASSPSGGTGGYEQYF. CDR3 bases: TGCGCCAGCAGTCCCTCCGGAGGGACAGGGGGCTACGAGCAGTACTTC.

The chain combines TRBV30 with TRBJ1-6; D may be TRBD1 (6 bases). CDR1 is GTSNPN, CDR2 SVGIG, per germline (reference sequence). This CDR3 has 14 residues. Deletions cut 5 bases from V and 8 bases from J, with 16 bases between. Here the CDR3 reads CAWHRVLLDSPLHF. CDR3 DNA sequence: TGTGCCTGGCACAGGGTCTTATTGGATTCACCCCTCCACTTT. Supplemented by reference TRBV30 and TRBJ1-6, the full variable domain reads SQTIHQWPATLVQPVGSPLSLECTVEGTSNPNLYWYRQAAGRGLQLLFYSVGIGQISSEVPQNLSASRPQDRQFILSSKKLLLSDSGFYLCAWHRVLLDSPLHFGNGTRLTVT.

The chain is built from TRBV5-1 and TRBJ2-3; TRBD2 is a possible D gene (6 bases). Trimming took off 2 bases at V and 6 bases at J, with 13 bases between the two ends. The CDR3 covers 14 residues. Germline loops: CDR1 SGHRS, CDR2 YFSETQ. The chain's CDR3 is CASSFRAGSDTQYF. CDR3 nucleotides: TGCGCCAGCAGCTTTAGGGCGGGATCCGATACGCAGTATTTT. Looking up the rest from reference TRBV5-1 and TRBJ2-3 gives the full variable domain: KAGVTQTPRYLIKTRGQQVTLSCSPISGHRSVSWYQQTPGQGLQFLFEYFSETQRNKGNFPGRFSGRQFSNSRSEMNVSTLELGDSALYLCASSFRAGSDTQYFGPGTRLTVL.

Of note for this clone: The same CDR3 also results from other DNA sequences found in this sample. The chain combines TRBV2 with TRBJ1-1; D uncertain. This CDR3 has 11 residues. Germline V gene lookup returns CDR1 SNHLY and CDR2 FYNNEI. V was trimmed by 5 bases and J by 2 bases, leaving 3 bases between them. The CDR3 loop is CASSQNTEAFF. DNA for the CDR3: TGTGCCAGCAGTCAAAACACTGAAGCTTTCTTT.